These T cell receptor beta chains were read from a single sample in a study of T cell responses to AZD1222 COVID-19 vaccine. Produced via immunoSEQ multiplex PCR; TCRdb's table is partial and in-frame only. The table includes some 100,000 clones, 86% detected once. The material was peripheral blood, obtained 28 days after the second AZD1222 dose. These TCRs come from an adult who received the AZD1222 COVID-19 vaccine. The CDR3 runs from the conserved cysteine through the conserved F or W.

v_call	j_call	cdr3_aa
TRBV4-1	TRBJ2-1	CASSQEEGSYNEQFF
TRBV18	TRBJ1-4	CASSPNSGTGEEKLFF
TRBV5-1	TRBJ2-7	CASSLDRNYEQYF
TRBV27	TRBJ2-7	CASSPSGTSSYEQYF
TRBV7-8	TRBJ1-4	CASTSGTGPNEKLFF
TRBV6-5	TRBJ1-4	CASSPRAVNEKLFF
TRBV5-4	TRBJ1-1	CASSSPGQGNTEAFF
TRBV19	TRBJ2-7	CASSIRLGLADVYEQYF
TRBV9	TRBJ2-3	CASSPGWGTDTQYF
TRBV11-2	TRBJ1-6	CASSLQGRNSPLHF
TRBV28	TRBJ1-1	CASGGGSTEAFF
TRBV27	TRBJ1-1	CASSFEGNTEAFF
TRBV7-2	TRBJ2-6	CASRQGGANVLTF
TRBV20-1	TRBJ1-5	CSASPGVNQPQHF
TRBV7-2	TRBJ1-4	CASSLVRQGISNEKLFF
TRBV5-1	TRBJ1-3	CASSVGVGSGNTIYF
TRBV6-5	TRBJ2-1	CASSYQWAGEQFF
TRBV2	TRBJ1-6	CASKPGQNYSPLHF
TRBV18	TRBJ2-2	CASSPPDRGNTGELFF
TRBV6-6	TRBJ2-2	CASSRSGVGGELFF